These T cell receptor beta chains were read from a single sample in a study of shared clonotypes between healthy human individuals. Some clones are missing from TCRdb's copy, which holds only in-frame ones; the method was immunoSEQ multiplex PCR. This table holds about 1 million clones, roughly 80% found once. Sequencing was done on a sample of memory CD4+ T cells sorted from blood. The receptor source for this set is a man aged 18 to 35 in good health. CDR3s include the opening cysteine and the closing phenylalanine or tryptophan. Each record gives: V gene, CDR3 length, clone size, D gene, J gene, CDR3 protein, CDR3 DNA. The D gene is left open where the match is weak. The size of a clone is reported for some rows only, either as once, few or many, or as a class for expanded clones.

V: TRBV5-4; length: 16; size: .; D: .; J: TRBJ2-1; CDR3: CASSLLTGATYNEQFF; DNA: TGTGCCAGCAGCTTGTTAACGGGGGCCACCTACAATGAGCAGTTCTTC
V: TRBV11-2; length: 17; size: .; D: .; J: TRBJ1-6; CDR3: CASSLDYRPGLNSPLHF; DNA: TGTGCCAGCAGCTTAGATTATAGGCCGGGACTTAATTCACCCCTCCACTTT
V: TRBV27; length: 17; size: .; D: TRBD2; J: TRBJ2-2; CDR3: CASTTYSGSSPIGELFF; DNA: TGTGCCAGCACGACTTATAGCGGGAGCTCCCCTATCGGGGAGCTGTTTTTT
V: TRBV4-3; length: 16; size: .; D: TRBD1; J: TRBJ2-2; CDR3: CASTQDRGLNTGELFF; DNA: TGCGCCAGCACCCAGGACAGGGGGCTGAACACCGGGGAGCTGTTTTTT
V: TRBV4-1; length: 16; size: .; D: TRBD1; J: TRBJ2-1; CDR3: CASSLPRTGGWDEQFF; DNA: TGCGCCAGCAGCCTCCCAAGGACAGGGGGGTGGGATGAGCAGTTCTTC
V: TRBV10-3; length: 13; size: once; D: .; J: TRBJ1-1; CDR3: CAITEGVNTEAFF; DNA: TGTGCCATCACTGAGGGGGTGAACACTGAAGCTTTCTTT
V: TRBV11-3; length: 16; size: once; D: .; J: TRBJ2-2; CDR3: CASSLELQGGTGELFF; DNA: TGTGCCAGCAGCTTAGAGCTGCAGGGAGGAACCGGGGAGCTGTTTTTT
V: TRBV15; length: 15; size: .; D: TRBD2; J: TRBJ2-7; CDR3: CATSRGTSGVYEQYF; DNA: TGTGCCACCAGCAGAGGGACTAGCGGGGTCTACGAGCAGTACTTC
V: TRBV30; length: 14; size: once; D: .; J: TRBJ2-2; CDR3: CAWGTDWNTGELFF; DNA: TGTGCCTGGGGGACTGATTGGAACACCGGGGAGCTGTTTTTT
V: TRBV28; length: 15; size: .; D: TRBD1; J: TRBJ1-2; CDR3: CASSSEGAEYYGYTF; DNA: TGTGCCAGCAGTTCGGAGGGGGCGGAATACTATGGCTACACCTTC
V: TRBV5-4; length: 15; size: .; D: TRBD1; J: TRBJ1-6; CDR3: CASSRTSGGQSPLHF; DNA: TGTGCCAGCAGCCGCACTTCAGGGGGCCAGTCACCCCTCCACTTT
V: TRBV6-1; length: 13; size: .; D: TRBD1; J: TRBJ1-5; CDR3: CATTRGPREPQHF; DNA: TGTGCCACTACTAGGGGGCCCCGAGAGCCCCAGCATTTT
V: TRBV30; length: 15; size: few; D: .; J: TRBJ1-5; CDR3: CAWASGTYSNQPQHF; DNA: TGTGCCTGGGCGTCGGGCACGTATAGCAATCAGCCCCAGCATTTT
V: TRBV30; length: 14; size: .; D: TRBD2; J: TRBJ2-7; CDR3: CAWELGTSGYEQYF; DNA: TGTGCCTGGGAACTAGGGACTAGCGGGTACGAGCAGTACTTC
V: TRBV13; length: 14; size: .; D: TRBD1; J: TRBJ2-7; CDR3: CASSASGQGGEQYF; DNA: TGTGCCAGCAGCGCAAGCGGACAGGGCGGCGAGCAGTACTTC
V: TRBV30; length: 15; size: few; D: TRBD1; J: TRBJ2-2; CDR3: CAWNTGGSYTGELFF; DNA: TGTGCCTGGAACACAGGGGGCAGTTACACCGGGGAGCTGTTTTTT
V: TRBV12-2; length: 13; size: few; D: .; J: TRBJ2-2; CDR3: CASRESNTGELFF; DNA: TGTGCAAGTCGCGAATCTAACACCGGGGAGCTGTTTTTT
V: TRBV19; length: 14; size: .; D: .; J: TRBJ1-2; CDR3: CASSMANRNYGYTF; DNA: TGTGCCAGTAGTATGGCAAACCGAAACTATGGCTACACCTTC
V: TRBV5-4; length: 16; size: .; D: TRBD2; J: TRBJ2-2; CDR3: CASSPTSGANTGELFF; DNA: TGTGCCAGCAGTCCGACTAGCGGTGCGAACACCGGGGAGCTGTTTTTT
V: TRBV28; length: 14; size: .; D: .; J: TRBJ1-1; CDR3: CASSSFAENTEAFF; DNA: TGTGCCAGCAGTTCCTTTGCAGAGAACACTGAAGCTTTCTTT
V: TRBV6-5; length: 14; size: .; D: TRBD1; J: TRBJ1-2; CDR3: CASSYRTGGYGYTF; DNA: TGTGCCAGCAGTTACCGTACAGGGGGCTATGGCTACACCTTC
V: TRBV5-4; length: 15; size: .; D: .; J: TRBJ1-6; CDR3: CASSPTAGVSSPLHF; DNA: TGTGCCAGCAGCCCCACAGCGGGGGTCAGTTCACCCCTCCACTTT